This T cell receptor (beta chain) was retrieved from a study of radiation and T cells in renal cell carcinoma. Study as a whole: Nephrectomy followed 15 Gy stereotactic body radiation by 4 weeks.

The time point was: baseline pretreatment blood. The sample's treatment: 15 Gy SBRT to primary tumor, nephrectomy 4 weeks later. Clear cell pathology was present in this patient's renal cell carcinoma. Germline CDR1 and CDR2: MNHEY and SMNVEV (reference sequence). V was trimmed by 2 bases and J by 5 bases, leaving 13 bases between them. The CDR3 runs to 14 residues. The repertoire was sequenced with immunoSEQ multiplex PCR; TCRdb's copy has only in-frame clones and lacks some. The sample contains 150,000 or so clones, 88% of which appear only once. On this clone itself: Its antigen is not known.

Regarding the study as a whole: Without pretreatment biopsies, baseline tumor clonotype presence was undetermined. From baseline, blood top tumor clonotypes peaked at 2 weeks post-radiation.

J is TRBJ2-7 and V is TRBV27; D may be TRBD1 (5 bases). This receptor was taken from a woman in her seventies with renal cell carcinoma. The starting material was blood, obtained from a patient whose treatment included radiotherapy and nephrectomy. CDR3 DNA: TGTGCCAGCAGTTTAATTAGGGGCTCTCACGAGCAGTACTTC. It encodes CASSLIRGSHEQYF.